This T cell receptor (beta chain) appears in the sequencing data of a study of T cell responses to AZD1222 COVID-19 vaccine. Assay used: immunoSEQ multiplex PCR; TCRdb lists only in-frame clones, some missing. Among approximately 88,000 clones listed, 85% to 90% were seen once. Notes on the study in general: The number of AZD1222 recipients seropositive at baseline was only 5 to 7. After two AZD1222 doses, spike-specific TCR breadth and depth rose versus day 0.

In germline, CDR1 is SGDLS, CDR2 YYNGEE. The CDR3 sequence is 17 residues long. Trimming removed 0 bases from V and 0 bases from J, with 13 bases in between. Turning to this clone: Antigen unknown.

Both about-4-week and about-12-week second-dose recipients were combined. This clonotype was sampled from an adult who received the AZD1222 COVID-19 vaccine. The sample in question was peripheral blood, obtained 28 days after the second AZD1222 dose. The chain carries TRBV9 and TRBJ1-3, with TRBD1 as a possible D gene (5 bases). CDR3 DNA sequence: TGTGCCAGCAGCGTAGACCCGACAGTCATCTCTGGAAACACCATATATTTT. Its translation is CASSVDPTVISGNTIYF. Based on the CDR3 plus reference TRBV9 and TRBJ1-3, the full variable domain is DSGVTQTPKHLITATGQRVTLRCSPRSGDLSVYWYQQSLDQGLQFLIQYYNGEERAKGNILERFSAQQFPDLHSELNLSSLELGDSALYFCASSVDPTVISGNTIYFGEGSWLTVV.